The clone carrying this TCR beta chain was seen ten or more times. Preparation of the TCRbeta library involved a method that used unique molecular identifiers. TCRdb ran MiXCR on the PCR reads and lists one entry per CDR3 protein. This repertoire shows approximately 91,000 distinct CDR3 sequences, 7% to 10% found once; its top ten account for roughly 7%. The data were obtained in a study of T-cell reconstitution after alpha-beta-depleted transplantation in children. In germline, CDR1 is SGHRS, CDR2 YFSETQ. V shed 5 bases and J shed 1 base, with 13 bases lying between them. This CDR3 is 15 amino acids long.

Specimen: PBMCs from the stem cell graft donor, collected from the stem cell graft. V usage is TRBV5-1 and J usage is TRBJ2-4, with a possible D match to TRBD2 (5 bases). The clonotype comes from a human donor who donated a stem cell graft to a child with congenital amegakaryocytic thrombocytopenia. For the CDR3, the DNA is TGCGCCAGCAGAGATGTACGGACTGCCAAAAACATTCAGTACTTC. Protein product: CASRDVRTAKNIQYF.